The 27 T cell receptor beta chains below were found in one sample sequenced in a study of OX40 agonist ivuxolimab in advanced cancers. Measured with immunoSEQ multiplex PCR; TCRdb has only the in-frame clones, and not every one. The top ten clones hold around 0.53% of a sample with some 130,000 clones, approximately 90% of them seen once. Sequenced here: CD4+ or CD8+ T cells sorted from blood, sampled in a trial of the OX40 agonist ivuxolimab. The source is an adult with an advanced solid tumor such as melanoma, head and neck, liver or kidney cancer.

The chain is built from TRBV5-1 and TRBJ2-7; D perhaps matches TRBD1 (6 bases). V was pared by 4 bases and J by 3 bases, with 14 bases between. The CDR3 contains 14 residues. CDR1 SGHRS and CDR2 YFSETQ come from the germline V gene. The CDR3 DNA is TGCGCCAGCAGCCCTGGGACATCGGACTACGAGCAGTACTTC. Its translation is CASSPGTSDYEQYF. Full variable domain (outside the CDR3, taken from reference TRBV5-1 and TRBJ2-7): KAGVTQTPRYLIKTRGQQVTLSCSPISGHRSVSWYQQTPGQGLQFLFEYFSETQRNKGNFPGRFSGRQFSNSRSEMNVSTLELGDSALYLCASSPGTSDYEQYFGPGTRLTVT.

The rearrangement joins TRBV28 to TRBJ1-1; D call uncertain. There are 14 residues in the CDR3. The germline gives CDR1 MDHEN, CDR2 SYDVKM. The V end was cut by 7 bases, the J end by 1 base, with 13 bases between. The CDR3, as DNA: TGTGCCAGCACCCGCCCAGGAAGGAACACTGAAGCTTTCTTT. Translating it yields CASTRPGRNTEAFF.

V gene TRBV4-3 combines with J gene TRBJ2-7; 10 nucleotides line up with TRBD1. Trimming cost V 4 bases and J 5 bases; bases outside gene matches: 8. Germline CDR1 reads LGHNA; CDR2 reads YSLEER. This CDR3 contains 15 residues. As DNA, the CDR3 is TGCGCCAGCAGCCTTCCGGGACAGGGGATGGACGAGCAGTACTTC. Encoded protein: CASSLPGQGMDEQYF.

The V call is TRBV5-1, the J call TRBJ1-2; D is uncertain. The germline CDR1 and CDR2 sequences are SGHRS and YFSETQ. The CDR3 is 16 residues long. Trimming removed 0 bases from V and 3 bases from J, with 15 bases in between. The CDR3 sequence is CASSLGTPPGDYGYTF. CDR3 bases: TGCGCCAGCAGCTTGGGGACTCCCCCCGGAGACTATGGCTACACCTTC.

The rearrangement links TRBV19 to TRBJ2-2; D remains ambiguous. The ends were cut back, 6 bases at V and 8 bases at J, with 16 bases in the middle. Germline V gene lookup returns CDR1 LNHDA and CDR2 SQIVND (reference sequence). This CDR3 region has 14 residues. CDR3 in amino acids: CASSPVVGTGELFF. The CDR3 nucleotides are TGTGCCAGTAGCCCCGTCGTAGGAACGGGGGAGCTGTTTTTT. Based on the CDR3 plus reference TRBV19 and TRBJ2-2, the full variable domain is DGGITQSPKYLFRKEGQNVTLSCEQNLNHDAMYWYRQDPGQGLRLIYYSQIVNDFQKGDIAEGYSVSREKKESFPLTVTSAQKNPTAFYLCASSPVVGTGELFFGEGSRLTVL.

V usage is TRBV11-2 and J usage is TRBJ2-7; TRBD1 aligns across 7 bases. Trimming cost V 2 bases and J 3 bases; bases outside gene matches: 7. The CDR3 loop spans 15 amino acids. Germline loops: CDR1 SGHAT, CDR2 FQNNGV. The CDR3 DNA reads TGTGCCAGCAGCTTAAATAGGGACAGCCTCTACGAGCAGTACTTC. Its translation is CASSLNRDSLYEQYF.

This clone was recorded once. V gene TRBV7-2 combines with J gene TRBJ2-7, with TRBD1 as a possible D gene (6 bases). Trimming removed 4 bases from V and 2 bases from J, with 9 bases in between. This CDR3 contains 13 residues. The germline gives CDR1 SGHTA, CDR2 FQGNSA. The DNA of the CDR3 is TGTGCCAGCAGCTACAGGGCGGCCTACGAGCAGTACTTC. It codes for CASSYRAAYEQYF.

V usage is TRBV2 and J usage is TRBJ1-5, with D unresolved. The CDR3 extends over 15 amino acids. V was trimmed by 4 bases and J by 0 bases, leaving 10 bases between them. The germline V gene has CDR1 SNHLY and CDR2 FYNNEI. This chain's CDR3 is CASSGGQDSNQPQHF. Written as DNA, the CDR3 is TGTGCCAGCAGTGGGGGTCAGGATAGCAATCAGCCCCAGCATTTT.

The rearrangement links TRBV28 to TRBJ2-7, with D possibly being TRBD2 (6 bases). This CDR3 comprises 14 residues. Germline CDR1 reads MDHEN; CDR2 reads SYDVKM. Trimming pared 8 bases from V and 3 bases from J, leaving 17 bases between. CDR3 sequence: CASSGEGKIYEQYF. The DNA of the CDR3 is TGTGCCAGCTCGGGGGAAGGGAAGATCTACGAGCAGTACTTC.

This chain uses TRBV5-4 with TRBJ2-3; the match to TRBD1 covers 9 bases. The junction had 5 bases not matched to a gene; V was cut back by 3 bases and J by 3 bases. Germline CDR1 and CDR2: SGHNT and YYREEE (reference sequence). The CDR3 sequence is 15 residues long. The CDR3 bases are TGTGCCAGCAGCTCGGGGACAGGGTATACAGATACGCAGTATTTT. Its protein product is CASSSGTGYTDTQYF.

About this clone itself: Different DNA sequences within this sample yield the same CDR3. V is TRBV7-2 and J is TRBJ1-5; D perhaps matches TRBD1 (6 bases). Germline CDR1 is SGHTA and CDR2 is FQGNSA. The CDR3 consists of 16 residues. Trimming took 2 bases from V and 2 from J, leaving 13 bases between them. The CDR3 sequence is CASSLMGAGGNQPQHF. CDR3 bases: TGTGCCAGCAGCTTAATGGGGGCCGGTGGCAATCAGCCCCAGCATTTT.

This chain connects TRBV25-1 to TRBJ2-5; 8 bases are a match to TRBD2. This CDR3 is built from 14 residues. Losses at the gene ends were 2 bases for V and 5 bases for J; bases not matched to a gene: 4. Germline CDR1 MGHDK, CDR2 SYGVNS. This CDR3 reads CASSETGGAETQYF. CDR3 in DNA: TGTGCCAGCAGTGAAACCGGGGGGGCGGAGACCCAGTACTTC.

The chain has TRBV12-2 and TRBJ2-1; the D call of TRBD2 is as the table states it, not checked on the DNA. TRBV12-2 is a listed pseudogene. The CDR3 loop spans 14 amino acids. DNA of the CDR3: TGTGCAAGTCGCTTAGGCGGGTCCTACAATGAGCAGTTCTTC. Amino acid sequence: CASRLGGSYNEQFF.

The chain joins TRBV11-3 to TRBJ2-1; D is tentatively TRBD1 or TRBD2 (6 bases each). The V and J ends lost 5 bases and 0 bases respectively, with 26 bases between them. The CDR3 totals 20 residues. Germline loops: CDR1 SGHNT, CDR2 YENEEA. CDR3 sequence reads: CASSLFGGRGSLSSYNEQFF. CDR3 DNA: TGTGCCAGCAGCCTCTTCGGGGGCAGGGGTTCTCTTAGCTCCTACAATGAGCAGTTCTTC.

The chain is built from TRBV28 and TRBJ1-3; D is ambiguous. The CDR3 is made up of 12 amino acids. V shed 3 bases and J shed 5 bases, with 5 bases lying between them. CDR1 and CDR2 (germline): MDHEN, SYDVKM. This CDR3 is CASSFNRNTIYF. CDR3 DNA: TGTGCCAGCAGTTTCAACAGAAACACCATATATTTT.

The chain uses TRBV6-8 and TRBJ2-3; D gene ambiguous. Between the trimmed V and J ends, which lost 6 bases and 3 bases, there was a span of 19 bases. Germline V gives CDR1 MNHGY, CDR2 SAAAGT. This CDR3 contains 16 residues. This CDR3 is CASRQTAEQKTDTQYF. DNA for the CDR3: TGTGCCAGCAGACAGACGGCGGAACAAAAAACAGATACGCAGTATTTT.

The rearrangement uses TRBV6-5 and TRBJ2-1; D remains unclear. V lost 6 bases to trimming and J lost 15 bases, with 15 bases between them. The CDR3 extends over 11 amino acids. Germline values: CDR1 MNHEY, CDR2 SVGAGI. The CDR3 reads CASRLAPAPFF. In nucleotides, the CDR3 is TGTGCCAGCAGGTTAGCCCCGGCCCCGTTCTTC.

The chain carries TRBV6-5 and TRBJ2-7; the D gene is possibly TRBD2 (7 bases). The CDR3 covers 15 residues. V lost 6 bases to trimming and J lost 2 bases, with 17 bases between them. Germline CDR1 is MNHEY and CDR2 is SVGAGI. The CDR3 here is CASSSRAGAPYEQYF. Here the CDR3 DNA reads TGTGCCAGCAGCTCCCGTGCGGGGGCGCCCTACGAGCAGTACTTC.

The chain employs TRBV4-1 and TRBJ1-1, with D uncertain. Trimming took 0 bases from V and 5 from J, leaving 13 bases between them. CDR1 is MGHRA and CDR2 is YSYEKL in the germline V gene. CDR3 length: 15 residues. The CDR3 region is CASSQDRGKRTEAFF. The CDR3 DNA reads as TGCGCCAGCAGCCAAGATCGAGGGAAGAGGACTGAAGCTTTCTTT.

This chain connects TRBV7-9 to TRBJ1-5; D gene unclear. CDR1 and CDR2 (germline): SEHNR, FQNEAQ (reference sequence). V was clipped by 5 bases and J by 2 bases, with 13 bases between them. The CDR3 has 15 residues. CDR3 sequence: CASSPGLWGNQPQHF. CDR3 in DNA: TGTGCCAGCAGCCCGGGGTTATGGGGCAATCAGCCCCAGCATTTT.

The chain carries TRBV4-3 and TRBJ1-5; 9 nucleotides align to TRBD1. This CDR3 spans 17 amino acids. CDR1 and CDR2 (germline): LGHNA, YSLEER. Trimming at V came to 8 bases and at J to 0 bases, leaving 11 bases not matched to a gene. CDR3 region: CASEGDREFFSNQPQHF. DNA of the CDR3: TGCGCCAGCGAGGGGGACAGGGAATTTTTTAGCAATCAGCCCCAGCATTTT.

The V and J genes are TRBV6-5 and TRBJ1-2; D may be TRBD1 (5 bases). Deletions cut 7 bases from V and 0 bases from J, with 9 bases between. Germline lookup yields CDR1 MNHEY and CDR2 SVGAGI. The CDR3 totals 13 residues. The CDR3 here is CASTGRANYGYTF. Here the CDR3 DNA reads TGTGCCAGCACGGGGCGGGCTAACTATGGCTACACCTTC.

The chain combines TRBV19 with TRBJ2-1, with D perhaps matching TRBD1 or TRBD2 (5 bases each). Germline CDR1 reads LNHDA; CDR2 reads SQIVND (reference sequence). This CDR3 is built from 15 residues. V gave up 5 bases and J gave up 6 bases, with 17 bases separating them. The CDR3 sequence is CASSGAGGIGNEQFF. In DNA form, the CDR3 reads TGTGCCAGTAGTGGGGCGGGCGGAATAGGCAATGAGCAGTTCTTC.

This clone has more than one count but fewer than ten. The CDR3 spells CASSLGQNYEQYF. The CDR3 nucleotides read TGTGCCAGCAGCCTGGGACAGAACTACGAGCAGTACTTC. The chain couples TRBV28 to TRBJ2-7, with 7 bases aligning to TRBD1. Trimming cost V 6 bases and J 3 bases; bases outside gene matches: 5. Germline V gives CDR1 MDHEN, CDR2 SYDVKM. This CDR3 has 13 residues.

This rearrangement joins TRBV7-8 to TRBJ1-2; TRBD1 aligns across 7 bases. Germline assignment: CDR1 SGHVS and CDR2 FQNEAQ. The J segment lost 8 bases and the V segment lost 0 bases, leaving 9 bases of the junction unmatched. CDR3 length: 15 amino acids. The DNA for the CDR3 is TGTGCCAGCAGCTTAGCGCCACAGGGGAACGGAGGCTACACCTTC. It yields the protein CASSLAPQGNGGYTF.

The CDR3 DNA sequence: TGCGCCAGCAGCTCATGGACAGGGATGAATATCGGGGAGCTGTTTTTT. This translates into CASSSWTGMNIGELFF. The chain links TRBV5-1 to TRBJ2-2, with TRBD1 matching 8 bases. The V and J ends lost 3 bases and 7 bases, in that order; junction bases with no gene match: 11. The CDR3 runs to 16 residues. Germline loops: CDR1 SGHRS, CDR2 YFSETQ.

J is TRBJ2-5 and V is TRBV7-3; possibly TRBD1 for D (6 bases). Trimming removed 0 bases at V and 3 bases at J, with 11 bases between. This CDR3 is 15 amino acids long. CDR1 and CDR2 (germline): SGHTA, FQGTGA. The CDR3 spells CASSLTRDIEETQYF. The DNA for the CDR3 is TGTGCCAGCAGCTTAACACGGGACATCGAAGAGACCCAGTACTTC.